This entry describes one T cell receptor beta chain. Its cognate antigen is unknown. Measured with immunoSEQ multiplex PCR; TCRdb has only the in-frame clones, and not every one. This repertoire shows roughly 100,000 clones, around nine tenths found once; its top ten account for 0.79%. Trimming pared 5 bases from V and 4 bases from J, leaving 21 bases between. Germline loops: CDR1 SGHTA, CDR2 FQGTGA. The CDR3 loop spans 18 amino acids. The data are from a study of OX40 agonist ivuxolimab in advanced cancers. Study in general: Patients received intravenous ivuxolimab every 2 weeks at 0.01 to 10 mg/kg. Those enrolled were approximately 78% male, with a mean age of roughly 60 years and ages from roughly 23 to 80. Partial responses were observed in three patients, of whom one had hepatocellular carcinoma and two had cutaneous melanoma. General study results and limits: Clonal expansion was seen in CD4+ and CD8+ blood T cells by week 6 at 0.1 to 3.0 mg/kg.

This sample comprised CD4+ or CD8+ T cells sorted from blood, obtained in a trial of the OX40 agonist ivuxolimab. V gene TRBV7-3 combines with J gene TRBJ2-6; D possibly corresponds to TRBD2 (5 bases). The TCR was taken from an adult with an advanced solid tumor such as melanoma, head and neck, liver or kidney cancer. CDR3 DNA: TGTGCCAGCAGCCCCTTAGGAGCGGAGAGAGGAGGGGCCAACGTCCTGACTTTC. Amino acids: CASSPLGAERGGANVLTF.